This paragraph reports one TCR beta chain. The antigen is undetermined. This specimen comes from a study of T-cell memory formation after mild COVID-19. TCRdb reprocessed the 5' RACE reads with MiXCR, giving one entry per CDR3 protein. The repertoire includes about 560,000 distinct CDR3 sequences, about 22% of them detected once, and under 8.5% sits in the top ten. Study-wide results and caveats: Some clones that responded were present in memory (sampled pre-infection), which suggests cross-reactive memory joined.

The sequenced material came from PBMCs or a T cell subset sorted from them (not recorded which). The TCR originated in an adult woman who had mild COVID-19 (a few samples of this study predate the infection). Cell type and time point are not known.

DNA for the CDR3: TGTGCCAGCTCTCCTACAGGGACGTTCAATGAGCAGTTCTTC. Translation: CASSPTGTFNEQFF. The rearrangement uses TRBV5-6 and TRBJ2-1, with D maybe TRBD1 (6 bases). The germline CDR1 and CDR2 sequences are SGHDT and YYEEEE. CDR3 length equals 14 residues. With 7 bases removed from V and 6 bases from J, the gap between germline ends came to 17 bases. Complete variable domain (other parts from reference TRBV5-6 and TRBJ2-1): DAGVTQSPTHLIKTRGQQVTLRCSPKSGHDTVSWYQQALGQGPQFIFQYYEEEERQRGNFPDRFSGHQFPNYSSELNVNALLLGDSALYLCASSPTGTFNEQFFGPGTRLTVL.